Each of the 23 T cell receptor beta chains below was sequenced from the same sample in a study of shared clonotypes between healthy human individuals. Produced via immunoSEQ multiplex PCR; TCRdb's table is partial and in-frame only. The sample has more than 2 million clones; around 93% are singletons. Naive-designated CD8 cells lacked CD45RO, were positively enriched for CCR7, and omitted terminally differentiated effector memory CD45RA+ cells. Sequenced sample: naive CD8+ T cells from PBMCs. The receptors here all came from a man between 18 and 29 years old in good health. Some clones in this sample may be carry-over from other donors' samples.

This chain joins TRBV7-6 and TRBJ2-5; D is possibly TRBD1 (5 bases). Germline V gene data show CDR1 as SGHVS and CDR2 as FNYEAQ. CDR3 length: 15 amino acids. V was clipped by 0 bases and J by 7 bases, with 15 bases between them. The CDR3 bases are TGTGCCAGCAGCTTAGCCCAGGGCATCAAGGGGACCCAGTACTTC. It specifies CASSLAQGIKGTQYF.

The chain carries TRBV27 and TRBJ2-1; D gene ambiguous. CDR1 and CDR2 from the germline V gene are MNHEY and SMNVEV (reference sequence). The CDR3 covers 14 residues. Deletions cut 2 bases from V and 5 bases from J, with 10 bases between. CDR3 amino acids: CASSLTLTHNEQFF. The CDR3 region has the DNA TGTGCCAGCAGTTTAACCCTAACCCACAATGAGCAGTTCTTC.

The genes are TRBV27 and TRBJ2-7; 9 nucleotides match TRBD1. Losses at the gene ends were 6 bases for V and 3 bases for J; bases not matched to a gene: 12. CDR1 and CDR2 from the germline V gene are MNHEY and SMNVEV (reference sequence). The CDR3 is made up of 16 amino acids. The CDR3 DNA reads as TGTGCCAGCAGCGAGACGGGACAGGGCGGGTTCTACGAGCAGTACTTC. As protein: CASSETGQGGFYEQYF.

V is TRBV7-6 and J is TRBJ2-7; a weak D match, TRBD2 (5 bases). CDR1 SGHVS and CDR2 FNYEAQ come from the germline V gene. Trimming took 4 bases from V and 7 from J, leaving 14 bases between them. The CDR3 is made up of 13 amino acids. The CDR3 sequence: CASSSGPGWEQYF. The CDR3 DNA reads as TGTGCCAGCAGCTCCGGACCGGGATGGGAGCAGTACTTC.

The gene calls are TRBV29-1 and TRBJ2-1; D not certain. This CDR3 has 12 amino acids. CDR1 and CDR2 (germline): SQVTM, ANQGSEA. V dropped 4 bases and J dropped 4 bases, with 8 bases sitting between them. DNA of the CDR3: TGCAGCGTTGTGCACCGATACAATGAGCAGTTCTTC. It encodes CSVVHRYNEQFF.

This chain connects TRBV28 to TRBJ2-7, with 9 bases aligning to TRBD1. Germline V lookup: CDR1 MDHEN, CDR2 SYDVKM. This CDR3 is built from 15 residues. The ends lost 3 bases at V and 2 bases at J; junction bases unmatched: 5. CDR3 nucleotides: TGTGCCAGCAGTTTCGGACAGGGGAACACCTACGAGCAGTACTTC. It codes for CASSFGQGNTYEQYF.

CDR3 in DNA: TGTGCCAGCAGCCACGATCCGGGCATGAACACCGGGGAGCTGTTTTTT. It encodes CASSHDPGMNTGELFF. This chain connects TRBV9 to TRBJ2-2; D is unclear. V was trimmed by 4 bases and J by 1 base, leaving 14 bases between them. Germline V gives CDR1 SGDLS, CDR2 YYNGEE. This CDR3 region has 16 residues.

The chain joins TRBV5-4 to TRBJ1-3; 9 bases are shared with TRBD1. Germline V CDR1 and CDR2: SGHNT, YYREEE (reference sequence). The CDR3 has 14 amino acids. Trimming at V came to 4 bases and at J to 8 bases, leaving 7 bases not matched to a gene. The CDR3 DNA follows: TGTGCCAGCAGCCTGGAGGGACAGGGACACACCATATATTTT. Translating it yields CASSLEGQGHTIYF.

The V and J genes are TRBV27 and TRBJ1-1; no definite D call. V was cut by 2 bases and J by 4 bases, with 14 bases left in between. The CDR3 length is 15 residues. The germline gives CDR1 MNHEY, CDR2 SMNVEV (reference sequence). The CDR3 nucleotides read TGTGCCAGCAGTTTACCCCCCCGTGTCGGCACTGAAGCTTTCTTT. This encodes CASSLPPRVGTEAFF.

The rearrangement joins TRBV7-8 to TRBJ2-5, with 8 bases matching TRBD1. V dropped 3 bases and J dropped 3; count of bases not matched to a gene: 6. The CDR3 extends over 15 amino acids. The germline V gene has CDR1 SGHVS and CDR2 FQNEAQ. CDR3 region: CASSFTDRGEETQYF. The CDR3 coding sequence is TGTGCCAGCAGCTTCACCGACAGGGGAGAAGAGACCCAGTACTTC.

V and J are TRBV29-1 and TRBJ1-2, with D uncertain. The CDR3 spans 11 residues. Germline loops: CDR1 SQVTM, CDR2 ANQGSEA. V lost 4 bases and J lost 7, with 10 bases in between. CDR3 sequence: CSVGPEGGYTF. The CDR3 DNA reads TGCAGCGTTGGACCTGAGGGTGGCTACACCTTC.

The rearrangement links TRBV18 to TRBJ2-1; TRBD2 matches 14 bases. CDR3 length equals 14 residues. Trimming removed 5 bases from V and 12 bases from J; junction bases left unmatched: 6. Germline loops: CDR1 KGHSH, CDR2 LQKENI. The CDR3 region has the DNA TGTGCCAGCTCAGCGGGACTAGCGGGAGACCGGCAGTTCTTC. This sequence encodes CASSAGLAGDRQFF.

The chain uses TRBV6-1 and TRBJ2-5, with 9 bases lining up with TRBD1. This CDR3 comprises 13 residues. V trimming: 6 bases; J trimming: 5 bases; junction bases outside the gene matches: 4. Germline V lookup: CDR1 MNHNS, CDR2 SASEGT. The CDR3 loop is CASRGTGWETQYF. The CDR3 bases are TGTGCCAGCAGGGGGACAGGGTGGGAGACCCAGTACTTC.

This clone is a singleton in its sample. This sequence joins TRBV6-6 and TRBJ1-2; a possible D gene is TRBD1 (6 bases). Trimming removed 10 bases from V and 4 bases from J, with 13 bases in between. Looked up from germline, CDR1 is MNHNY and CDR2 is SVGAGI (reference sequence). CDR3 length: 12 amino acids. CDR3 loop: CAIRGGLYGYTF. CDR3 in DNA: TGTGCCATCAGGGGAGGCCTCTATGGCTACACCTTC.

The chain carries TRBV10-3 and TRBJ1-4; D may be TRBD1 (6 bases). V was cut by 0 bases and J by 6 bases, with 14 bases left in between. Germline values: CDR1 ENHRY, CDR2 SYGVKD. This CDR3 has 16 amino acids. In DNA, the CDR3 is TGTGCCATCAGTGAGTCTGGGGGCGCATTTTATGAAAAACTGTTTTTT. Translating it yields CAISESGGAFYEKLFF.

The chain links TRBV7-2 to TRBJ1-2; no definite D call. Looked up from germline, CDR1 is SGHTA and CDR2 is FQGNSA. This CDR3 has 13 amino acids. Trimming stripped 1 base from V and 10 bases from J, with 13 bases between. The CDR3, as DNA: TGTGCCAGCAGCTTAGACCTATCCGCCGACTACACCTTC. Its translation: CASSLDLSADYTF.

J is TRBJ1-4 and V is TRBV4-3; a possible D gene is TRBD1 (6 bases). With 4 bases removed from V and 8 bases from J, the gap between germline ends came to 17 bases. Germline CDR1 reads LGHNA; CDR2 reads YSLEER. This CDR3 is built from 15 residues. This chain's CDR3 is CASSPTPQGEEKLFF. The CDR3 DNA reads TGCGCCAGCAGCCCCACACCACAGGGAGAGGAAAAACTGTTTTTT.

The chain couples TRBV30 to TRBJ2-1, with 10 bases matching TRBD2. The V gene's germline CDR1 is GTSNPN and CDR2 SVGIG (reference sequence). With V trimmed by 2 bases and J by 9 bases, 4 bases remained unmatched. The CDR3 is 13 amino acids. CDR3 sequence (DNA): TGTGCCTGGAGTCGAAGCGGGAGGGGTGAGCAGTTCTTC. Protein product: CAWSRSGRGEQFF.

The chain carries TRBV28 and TRBJ2-7; D is unresolved. V lost 0 bases and J 5 bases, leaving 14 bases between the germline ends. The germline CDR1 and CDR2 sequences are MDHEN and SYDVKM. The CDR3 runs to 15 residues. Written as DNA, the CDR3 is TGTGCCAGCAGTTTATGGGGTTTTGGGCAGGACGAGCAGTACTTC. Protein: CASSLWGFGQDEQYF.

The V gene is TRBV7-9, the J gene TRBJ2-3; the match to TRBD2 covers 13 bases. V dropped 5 bases and J dropped 4; count of bases not matched to a gene: 12. CDR1 and CDR2 from the germline V gene are SEHNR and FQNEAQ (reference sequence). CDR3 size: 18 residues. The CDR3: CASSPRLAGGSRSDTQYF. The CDR3 DNA is TGTGCCAGCAGCCCGAGACTAGCGGGAGGCTCGAGGTCAGATACGCAGTATTTT. Looking up the rest from reference TRBV7-9 and TRBJ2-3 gives the full variable domain: DTGVSQNPRHKITKRGQNVTFRCDPISEHNRLYWYRQTLGQGPEFLTYFQNEAQLEKSRLLSDRFSAERPKGSFSTLEIQRTEQGDSAMYLCASSPRLAGGSRSDTQYFGPGTRLTVL.

This chain joins TRBV7-9 and TRBJ2-1; 7 bases fit TRBD2. CDR1 and CDR2 (germline): SEHNR, FQNEAQ (reference sequence). The J segment lost 4 bases and the V segment lost 5 bases, leaving 8 bases of the junction unmatched. This CDR3 is 15 amino acids long. DNA for the CDR3: TGTGCCAGCAGCCTGTCTAGCGGCGTTTACAATGAGCAGTTCTTC. Translated: CASSLSSGVYNEQFF. Supplemented by reference TRBV7-9 and TRBJ2-1, the full variable domain reads DTGVSQNPRHKITKRGQNVTFRCDPISEHNRLYWYRQTLGQGPEFLTYFQNEAQLEKSRLLSDRFSAERPKGSFSTLEIQRTEQGDSAMYLCASSLSSGVYNEQFFGPGTRLTVL.

V gene TRBV5-1 combines with J gene TRBJ2-2; D possibly corresponds to TRBD2 (6 bases). CDR1 and CDR2 from the germline V gene are SGHRS and YFSETQ. V lost 3 bases and J 5 bases, leaving 14 bases between the germline ends. The CDR3 covers 15 residues. The CDR3 loop reads CASSSGVMKTGELFF. DNA of the CDR3: TGCGCCAGCAGCTCGGGAGTGATGAAAACCGGGGAGCTGTTTTTT.

This chain joins TRBV9 and TRBJ2-7, with 7 bases aligning to TRBD1. CDR1 SGDLS and CDR2 YYNGEE come from the germline V gene. This CDR3 comprises 15 residues. V was clipped by 2 bases and J by 6 bases; unmatched bases: 11. The CDR3 loop is CASSVGDRAAVEQYF. The CDR3, as DNA: TGTGCCAGCAGCGTGGGGGACAGAGCCGCGGTCGAGCAGTACTTC.